Below are 23 T cell receptor beta chains sequenced from a single sample in a study of blood T cell repertoires in COVID-19. The repertoire was sequenced with immunoSEQ multiplex PCR; TCRdb's copy has only in-frame clones and lacks some. Of 150,000 to 170,000 clones listed, around 85% were seen once; the top ten hold over 0.55%. The sequenced material came from peripheral blood. Every receptor here comes from a man aged 55 to 69 with COVID-19, enrolled during active disease.

The chain links TRBV15 to TRBJ2-3, with D perhaps TRBD1 (6 bases). Germline-derived CDR1 and CDR2 are LNHNV and YYDKDF (reference sequence). The CDR3 spans 16 residues. The germline V and J ends were trimmed by 5 bases and 5 bases, with 20 bases remaining between them. CDR3 loop: CATSVPGAQVGDTQYF. The CDR3 region has the DNA TGTGCCACCAGCGTACCAGGGGCGCAGGTGGGAGATACGCAGTATTTT.

The chain has TRBV6-6 and TRBJ1-2; unclear D gene. Trimming took off 7 bases at V and 6 bases at J, with 15 bases between the two ends. This CDR3 region has 13 residues. Germline CDR1 and CDR2: MNHNY and SVGAGI (reference sequence). Written as DNA, the CDR3 is TGTGCCAGCACCGGTTTACTAAACAATGGCTACACCTTC. Residues: CASTGLLNNGYTF.

The V and J genes are TRBV29-1 and TRBJ1-4; maybe TRBD1 (5 bases). The ends were cut back, 6 bases at V and 8 bases at J, with 16 bases in the middle. The CDR3 runs 13 residues. Germline CDR1 is SQVTM and CDR2 is ANQGSEA. The DNA for the CDR3 is TGCAGCGTGGGGGGAGGGTCTGGAGAAAAACTGTTTTTT. Its protein product is CSVGGGSGEKLFF.

The CDR3 spells CASGLGLGGQPQHF. The CDR3 DNA reads TGTGCTAGTGGTTTGGGGCTGGGGGGGCAGCCCCAGCATTTT. V and J are TRBV12-5 and TRBJ1-5; tentative D call: TRBD1 (5 bases). Trimming stripped 1 base from V and 7 bases from J, with 11 bases between. The V gene's germline CDR1 is LGHNT and CDR2 FRNRAP. The CDR3 runs 14 residues.

The V call is TRBV3-1 (or the pseudogene TRBV3-2), the J call TRBJ1-3, with a possible D match to TRBD1 (5 bases). V was trimmed by 0 bases and J by 3 bases, leaving 15 bases between them. CDR1 and CDR2 from the germline V gene are LGHDT and YNNKEL (reference sequence). This CDR3 is built from 17 residues. The CDR3 region has the DNA TGTGCCAGCAGCCAAGAAGAGGTGGGCAGGGATGGAAACACCATATATTTT. Translating gives CASSQEEVGRDGNTIYF.

This sequence joins TRBV4-3 and TRBJ2-7; 7 bases align to TRBD2. CDR1 and CDR2 from the germline V gene are LGHNA and YSLEER. The V and J ends lost 3 bases and 7 bases, in that order; junction bases with no gene match: 12. The CDR3 has 15 amino acids. This CDR3 is CASSHGLESSPEQYF. CDR3 sequence (DNA): TGCGCCAGCAGCCACGGACTAGAATCAAGCCCGGAGCAGTACTTC.

Comments on this clone: Other DNA sequences in this sample translate to the same CDR3. The chain recombines TRBV6-5 with TRBJ1-2; perhaps TRBD1 as D (6 bases). The length of the CDR3 is 13 residues. V lost 7 bases and J lost 2, with 11 bases in between. Looked up from germline, CDR1 is MNHEY and CDR2 is SVGAGI. This CDR3 reads CASTKDSNYGYTF. CDR3 bases: TGTGCCAGCACCAAGGACAGCAACTATGGCTACACCTTC.

The chain combines TRBV21-1 with TRBJ1-1; the D call in the table, TRBD1, was not verified against the DNA. TRBV21-1 is a known pseudogene. This CDR3 contains 14 residues. In nucleotides, the CDR3 is TGTGCCAGCAGCAAAGAGCAGGCTGGCACTGAAGCTTTCTTT. Translated: CASSKEQAGTEAFF.

Comments on this clone: This sample includes further DNA sequences coding for the same CDR3. The chain carries TRBV11-2 and TRBJ2-1, with 7 bases that match TRBD2. The germline gives CDR1 SGHAT, CDR2 FQNNGV. V trimming: 1 base; J trimming: 6 bases; junction bases outside the gene matches: 6. The CDR3 length is 15 residues. As DNA, the CDR3 is TGTGCCAGCAGCTTAGTGGCGGGAGTTAGCAATGAGCAGTTCTTC. Translation gives CASSLVAGVSNEQFF.

V and J are TRBV6-5 and TRBJ2-7, with 8 bases identical to TRBD1. This CDR3 spans 15 amino acids. Germline assignment: CDR1 MNHEY and CDR2 SVGAGI. Trimming at V came to 6 bases and at J to 4 bases, leaving 11 bases not matched to a gene. The chain's CDR3 is CASRYSTGEGYEQYF. CDR3 nucleotide sequence: TGTGCCAGCAGGTATTCGACAGGGGAAGGATACGAGCAGTACTTC.

The V and J genes are TRBV30 and TRBJ1-4; no reliable D call. CDR1 GTSNPN and CDR2 SVGIG come from the germline V gene (reference sequence). This CDR3 has 15 residues. V lost 3 bases, J lost 0 bases, and 11 bases lay in between. The CDR3 region is CAWRDRGTTNEKLFF. The CDR3 DNA reads as TGTGCCTGGAGGGATCGAGGGACAACTAATGAAAAACTGTTTTTT. Filled out from reference TRBV30 and TRBJ1-4, the complete variable domain reads SQTIHQWPATLVQPVGSPLSLECTVEGTSNPNLYWYRQAAGRGLQLLFYSVGIGQISSEVPQNLSASRPQDRQFILSSKKLLLSDSGFYLCAWRDRGTTNEKLFFGSGTQLSVL.

The chain is built from TRBV7-2 and TRBJ2-5, with TRBD2 matching over 9 bases. The ends lost 3 bases at V and 5 bases at J; junction bases unmatched: 4. The CDR3 runs 14 residues. In germline, CDR1 is SGHTA, CDR2 FQGNSA. The CDR3 is CASSFSSGGETQYF. The CDR3 DNA reads TGTGCCAGCAGCTTCTCAAGCGGGGGGGAGACCCAGTACTTC.

The V and J genes are TRBV5-4 and TRBJ2-7, with D uncertain. This CDR3 contains 14 residues. V lost 2 bases and J 1 base, leaving 10 bases between the germline ends. The germline CDR1 and CDR2 sequences are SGHNT and YYREEE (reference sequence). The CDR3 DNA sequence: TGTGCCAGCAGCTTTGATACACAATCCTACGAGCAGTACTTC. Residues: CASSFDTQSYEQYF.

This rearrangement joins TRBV7-3 to TRBJ1-1; perhaps TRBD1 as D (5 bases). CDR1 SGHTA and CDR2 FQGTGA come from the germline V gene. The CDR3 is made up of 13 amino acids. The germline V and J ends were trimmed by 5 bases and 5 bases, with 12 bases remaining between them. The CDR3 coding sequence is TGTGCCAGCAGCACCAACGCAGGGACTGAAGCTTTCTTT. It encodes CASSTNAGTEAFF.

The genes are TRBV19 and TRBJ2-2; 13 bases are a match to TRBD2. The CDR3 sequence is 17 residues long. Germline-derived CDR1 and CDR2 are LNHDA and SQIVND (reference sequence). Trimming removed 7 bases from V and 6 bases from J; junction bases left unmatched: 11. DNA of the CDR3: TGTGCCAGTATTACCCGAGGACTAGCGGGAGATCCCGGGGAGCTGTTTTTT. Translated, it gives CASITRGLAGDPGELFF.

The rearrangement joins TRBV6-2 or TRBV6-3 to TRBJ1-1; D perhaps matches TRBD1 (6 bases). The CDR3 totals 14 residues. Trimming removed 5 bases from V and 5 bases from J, with 15 bases in between. CDR1 is MNHEY, CDR2 SVGEGT, per germline. This CDR3 is CASSLWEGGTEAFF. The CDR3 coding sequence is TGTGCCAGCAGTCTATGGGAGGGGGGAACTGAAGCTTTCTTT.

The V and J genes are TRBV7-2 and TRBJ2-1; tentatively, D is TRBD2 (6 bases). V shed 1 base and J shed 6 bases, with 13 bases lying between them. The CDR3 length is 15 residues. Germline V gives CDR1 SGHTA, CDR2 FQGNSA. CDR3 in amino acids: CASSLETRRGNEQFF. The CDR3 DNA sequence: TGTGCCAGCAGCTTAGAGACTAGGAGGGGCAATGAGCAGTTCTTC.

This clone was detected a few times. CDR3 DNA sequence: TGCGCCAGCAGCTTCGGGACAGTGGACACTGAAGCTTTCTTT. Encoded protein: CASSFGTVDTEAFF. This rearrangement joins TRBV5-1 to TRBJ1-1, with TRBD1 matching 7 bases. The CDR3 extends over 14 amino acids. With V trimmed by 2 bases and J by 3 bases, 4 bases remained unmatched. CDR1 SGHRS and CDR2 YFSETQ come from the germline V gene.

The chain employs TRBV4-2 and TRBJ2-1; 14 nucleotides agree with TRBD2. J was trimmed by 7 bases and V by 0 bases; bases with no gene match: 2. The CDR3 is 16 amino acids. Looked up from germline, CDR1 is LGHNA and CDR2 is YNFKEQ. The CDR3 loop reads CASSQDGTSGGNEQFF. DNA for the CDR3: TGTGCCAGCAGCCAAGACGGGACTAGCGGGGGAAATGAGCAGTTCTTC.

This sequence joins TRBV9 and TRBJ1-6; 7 bases line up with TRBD1. This CDR3 contains 15 residues. The junction had 7 bases not matched to a gene; V was cut back by 0 bases and J by 10 bases. CDR1 SGDLS and CDR2 YYNGEE come from the germline V gene. DNA for the CDR3: TGTGCCAGCAGCGTAGAAGGGGGCCTGCGATCACCCCTCCACTTT. Encoded protein: CASSVEGGLRSPLHF.

This clone has just one count. The chain recombines TRBV7-9 with TRBJ2-4; D gene uncertain. Trimming took off 5 bases at V and 6 bases at J, with 17 bases between the two ends. Germline V gives CDR1 SEHNR, CDR2 FQNEAQ (reference sequence). The CDR3 contains 15 residues. The chain's CDR3 is CASSPIGVVRNIQYF. The CDR3 bases are TGTGCCAGCAGCCCCATTGGAGTGGTGCGAAACATTCAGTACTTC. Looking up the rest from reference TRBV7-9 and TRBJ2-4 gives the full variable domain: DTGVSQNPRHKITKRGQNVTFRCDPISEHNRLYWYRQTLGQGPEFLTYFQNEAQLEKSRLLSDRFSAERPKGSFSTLEIQRTEQGDSAMYLCASSPIGVVRNIQYFGAGTRLSVL.

The chain employs TRBV4-2 and TRBJ1-6; TRBD1 aligns across 7 bases. The CDR3 totals 17 residues. Germline values: CDR1 LGHNA, CDR2 YNFKEQ. J gave up 9 bases and V 0 bases, and 11 bases lay outside the gene matches. The DNA of the CDR3 is TGTGCCAGCAGCCAAGATGGTGGGAGGTCAGGGGGTTCACCCCTCCACTTT. This sequence encodes CASSQDGGRSGGSPLHF.

The chain is built from TRBV29-1 and TRBJ2-4; TRBD1 is a possible D gene (5 bases). The CDR3 has 11 residues. The V and J ends lost 2 bases and 6 bases respectively, with 5 bases between them. Germline V gene data show CDR1 as SQVTM and CDR2 as ANQGSEA. The CDR3, as DNA: TGCAGCGTTGAAAGGGGAAACATTCAGTACTTC. Its translation: CSVERGNIQYF.